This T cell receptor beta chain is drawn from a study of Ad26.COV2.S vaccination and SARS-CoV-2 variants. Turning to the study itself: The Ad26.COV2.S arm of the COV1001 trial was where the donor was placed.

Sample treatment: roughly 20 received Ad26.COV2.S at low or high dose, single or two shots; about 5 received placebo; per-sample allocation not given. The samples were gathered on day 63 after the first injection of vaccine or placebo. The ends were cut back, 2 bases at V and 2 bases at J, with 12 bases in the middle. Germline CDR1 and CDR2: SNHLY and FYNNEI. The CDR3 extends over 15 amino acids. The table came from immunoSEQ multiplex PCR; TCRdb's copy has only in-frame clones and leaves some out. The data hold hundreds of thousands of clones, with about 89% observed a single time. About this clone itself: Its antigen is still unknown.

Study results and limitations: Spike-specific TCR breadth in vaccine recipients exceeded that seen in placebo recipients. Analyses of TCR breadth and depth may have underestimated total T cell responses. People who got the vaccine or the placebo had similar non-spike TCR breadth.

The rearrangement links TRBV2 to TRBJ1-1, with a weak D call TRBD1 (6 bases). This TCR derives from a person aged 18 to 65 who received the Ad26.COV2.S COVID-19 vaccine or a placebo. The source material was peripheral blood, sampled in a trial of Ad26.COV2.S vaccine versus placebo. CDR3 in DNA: TGTGCCAGCAGTGAATCCGGCAGGGGAAACACTGAAGCTTTCTTT. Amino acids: CASSESGRGNTEAFF.